This T cell receptor (beta chain) was captured by sequencing in a study of vaccination effects on CD4 cells after COVID-19. Notes on the study in general: The study dataset contains few convalescent patients and includes no early post-infection timepoints.

The CDR3 covers 14 residues. Germline loops: CDR1 MNHEY, CDR2 SVGAGI. J was trimmed by 7 bases and V by 6 bases; bases with no gene match: 5. Antigen-specific CD4+ T cells were expanded with viral peptide pools in the ViraFEST assay before sequencing. A 10-day culture period preceded the isolation of CD4+ T cells. Two doses of either BNT162b2 or mRNA-1273 were given to each participant. The method was immunoSEQ multiplex PCR; TCRdb's version includes in-frame clones alone and lacks a portion of them. This sample has around 60,000 clones; around four fifths occur once, and the top ten carry roughly 1.2%. On this clone itself: The target antigen is unknown.

This TCR was recovered from a human donor who received a COVID-19 vaccine. This sequence joins TRBV6-5 and TRBJ1-6, with 8 nucleotides matching TRBD1. The sample was CD4+ T cells from PBMCs cultured with HCoV-229E spike peptides, taken after COVID-19 vaccination. The CDR3 protein is CASSRTGLNSPLHF. The CDR3 bases are TGTGCCAGCAGCCGGACAGGGCTAAATTCACCCCTCCACTTT.